This T cell receptor (beta chain) originates from a study of chemoradiotherapy in HPV16-positive cancers. Study details: Candidate HPV-specific T-cell clones and common TCR motifs came from functional assays in two HPV16-positive patients. General study points: Candidate HPV-specific clones and E7-related TCR motifs grew in tumor during treatment. The functional HPV-specific definition rests on just two HPV16-positive patients. In HPV16-positive patients, HPV-responsive T-cell expansion tracked better recurrence-free survival.

Losses at the gene ends were 7 bases for V and 8 bases for J; bases not matched to a gene: 5. The germline CDR1 and CDR2 sequences are SQVTM and ANQGSEA. The CDR3 loop spans 11 amino acids. Method: immunoSEQ multiplex PCR; TCRdb's copy keeps in-frame clones and lacks some. The sample includes about 15,000 clones, around nine tenths seen only once; the top ten take 3% to 4.5%. As regards this clone: As yet, its antigen is unknown.

Source: blood, taken from a patient who underwent chemoradiotherapy. The clonotype was recovered from a human donor with HPV-associated anogenital cancer. The chain couples TRBV29-1 to TRBJ2-1; 7 nucleotides match TRBD1. CDR3 DNA sequence: TGCAGCGCTAGACAGGGCCATGAGCAGTTCTTC. This encodes CSARQGHEQFF.